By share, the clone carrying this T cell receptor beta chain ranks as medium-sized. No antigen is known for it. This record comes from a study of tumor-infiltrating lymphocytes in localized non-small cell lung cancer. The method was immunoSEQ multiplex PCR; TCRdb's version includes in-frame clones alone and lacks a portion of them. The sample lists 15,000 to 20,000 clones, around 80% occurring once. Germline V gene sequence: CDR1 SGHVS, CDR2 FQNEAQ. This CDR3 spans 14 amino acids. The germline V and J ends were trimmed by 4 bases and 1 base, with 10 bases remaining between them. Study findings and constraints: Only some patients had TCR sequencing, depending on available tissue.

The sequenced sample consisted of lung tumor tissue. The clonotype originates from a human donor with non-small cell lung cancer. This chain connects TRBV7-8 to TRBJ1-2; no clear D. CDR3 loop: CASSSWALNYGYTF. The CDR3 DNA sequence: TGTGCCAGCAGCTCCTGGGCCCTTAACTATGGCTACACCTTC.